Listed below are T cell receptor beta chains from one sample, sequenced in a study of T cell repertoires in aging, cancer and after chemotherapy. TCRdb passed the multiplex PCR reads through MiXCR, listing each CDR3 protein once. The profile shows about 10,000 distinct CDR3 sequences, 24% of them singletons. Sequenced: blood. The receptor set was obtained from a human donor in good health. CDR3s include the opening cysteine and the closing phenylalanine or tryptophan. Fields, in order: V gene, J gene, clone size, D gene, CDR3 DNA, CDR3 protein. A D gene is named only where the DNA matches it firmly. Where a row states a size, it is once, few, many or the class of an expanded clone; other rows omit it.

TRBV6-1	TRBJ2-6	medium-sized	.	TGTGCCAGCAGATTACAGGTGGCGATCTCTGGGGCCAACGTCCTGACTTTC	CASRLQVAISGANVLTF
TRBV27	TRBJ1-5	few	.	TGTGCCAGCAGTTTAGAGGGTCGAGGCAATCAGCCCCAGCATTTT	CASSLEGRGNQPQHF
TRBV30	TRBJ2-1	medium-sized	TRBD1	TGTGCCTGGAGTGGGACAGGGGGCCACGACAATGAGCAGTTCTTC	CAWSGTGGHDNEQFF
TRBV10-3	TRBJ1-1	medium-sized	.	TGTGCCATCAGAGAGGACAGGAACACTGAAGCTTTCTTT	CAIREDRNTEAFF
TRBV28	TRBJ1-2	once	TRBD1	TGTGCCAGCAGTTTCAGGGACAGGGGGCGTGGGTATGGCTACACCTTC	CASSFRDRGRGYGYTF
TRBV20-1	TRBJ1-2	medium-sized	TRBD1	TGCAGTGCTAGACAGACAGGGGGCAGTGGCTACACCTTC	CSARQTGGSGYTF
TRBV7-3	TRBJ2-3	.	.	TGTGCCAGCAGCTTAAAGGCGGCGGGGAGCACAGATACGCAGTATTTT	CASSLKAAGSTDTQYF
TRBV7-9	TRBJ1-1	.	.	TGTGTTAGCAGCTTAGTAGGTATCGGGGCTTTCTTT	CVSSLVGIGAFF
TRBV6-1	TRBJ2-3	once	.	TGTGCCAGCTTTTGGGTCCTCACAGATACGAAGTATTTT	CASFWVLTDTKYF
TRBV7-9	TRBJ1-1	medium-sized	.	TGTGCCAGCGGCGGATCCATGAACACTGAAGCTTTCTTT	CASGGSMNTEAFF
TRBV20-1	TRBJ2-5	medium-sized	.	TGCAGTGCTACCGAGGCCTCTGAGACCCAGTACTTC	CSATEASETQYF
TRBV5-1	TRBJ2-1	few	TRBD2	TGCGCCAGCAGCACGACTAGCGAGGGCTACAATGAGCAGTTCTTC	CASSTTSEGYNEQFF
TRBV24-1	TRBJ1-4	.	.	TGTGCCACCAGTGATTCGGGAGCAACTAATGAAAAACTGTTTTTT	CATSDSGATNEKLFF
TRBV27	TRBJ1-2	medium-sized	.	TGTGCCAGCAGTTCCCCGGGGGGATATGGCTACACCTTC	CASSSPGGYGYTF
TRBV10-3	TRBJ2-3	.	TRBD1	TGTGCCATCAAGGGCGGAGACAGGGTCATAGATACGCAGTATTTT	CAIKGGDRVIDTQYF
TRBV6-2/TRBV6-3	TRBJ2-7	.	.	TGTGCCAGCAGTAGAGAGGGGTTGTTCTACGAGCAGTACTTC	CASSREGLFYEQYF
TRBV29-1	TRBJ2-7	medium-sized	TRBD1	TGCAGCGTTGAAGTCATGATAACAGGGGGCTCCTACGAGCAGTACTTC	CSVEVMITGGSYEQYF
TRBV6-2/TRBV6-3	TRBJ1-3	few	.	TGTGCCAGCAGTAAACGACAGGTCTCTGGAAACACCATATATTTT	CASSKRQVSGNTIYF
TRBV6-5	TRBJ2-1	.	.	TGTGCCAGCAGTTTATTATATACAGGGACCTACAATGAGCAGTTCTTC	CASSLLYTGTYNEQFF
TRBV6-1	TRBJ1-2	medium-sized	.	TGTGCCAGCAGTCTGTACCAGGGGAACTATGGCTACACCTTC	CASSLYQGNYGYTF
TRBV12-3/TRBV12-4	TRBJ1-5	few	TRBD1	TGTGCCAGCAGTGCTGGGACAGGGAGGGGTCAGCCCCAGCATTTT	CASSAGTGRGQPQHF
TRBV19	TRBJ2-1	medium-sized	TRBD2	TGTGCCAGTAGTATCCAGGTAGCGGGGGTGGATGAGCAGTTCTTC	CASSIQVAGVDEQFF
TRBV19	TRBJ2-3	medium-sized	.	TGTGCCAGTAGATGGGCCGGCACAGATACGCAGTATTTT	CASRWAGTDTQYF
TRBV27	TRBJ1-1	few	.	TGTGCCAGCAGTTTTATCCTGGGGAAGGGGAGAACTGAAGCTTTCTTT	CASSFILGKGRTEAFF
TRBV27	TRBJ2-7	.	TRBD2	TGTGCCAGCAGTCATAGCGGGGACATGCCCTACGAGCAGTACTTC	CASSHSGDMPYEQYF
TRBV6-1	TRBJ2-5	medium-sized	TRBD1	TGTGCCAGCAGGGGGACAGGGGCCCATCCGGAGACCCAGTACTTC	CASRGTGAHPETQYF
TRBV4-1	TRBJ1-1	few	.	TGCGCCAGCAGCCAAGTAATGGGGCGGCCTGAAGCTTTCTTT	CASSQVMGRPEAFF
TRBV7-7	TRBJ1-1	.	.	TGTGCTAGCAGCGCGGACCTGAACACTGAAGCTTTCTTT	CASSADLNTEAFF
TRBV7-6	TRBJ2-7	medium-sized	TRBD1	TGTGCCAGCAGCCCCCATATGGGGACAGGGGCAGTCGAGCAGTACTTC	CASSPHMGTGAVEQYF
TRBV7-9	TRBJ1-2	.	.	TGTGCCAGCAGCTTAGCGCCTAACTATGGCTACACCTTC	CASSLAPNYGYTF
TRBV19	TRBJ2-5	.	TRBD1	TGTGCCAGTAGCTCCGGACAGGCCCAAGAGACCCAGTACTTC	CASSSGQAQETQYF
TRBV19	TRBJ2-2	medium-sized	.	TGTGCCAGTAGTTGGCAGGGTTTCGAGGGCGGGGAGCTGTTTTTT	CASSWQGFEGGELFF
TRBV7-2	TRBJ2-1	medium-sized	.	TGTGCCAGCAGCTTAGGCAGAGTCGGTCTCCTAAACAATGAGCAGTTCTTC	CASSLGRVGLLNNEQFF
TRBV6-5	TRBJ2-4	.	.	TGTGCCAGCAGTGACACGGGACTAGCCAAAAACATTCAGTACTTC	CASSDTGLAKNIQYF
TRBV4-1	TRBJ2-7	.	.	TGCGCCAGCAGCCAAGAAGGGTTGGGACTTTACGAGCAGTACTTC	CASSQEGLGLYEQYF
TRBV6-1	TRBJ2-3	once	TRBD1	TGTGCCAGCAGCCCAACAGGGGGAGATACGCAGTATTTT	CASSPTGGDTQYF
TRBV19	TRBJ1-6	medium-sized	.	TGTGCCAGTAATATCGGTTGGAATTCACCCCTCCACTTT	CASNIGWNSPLHF
TRBV27	TRBJ2-1	few	TRBD2	TGTGCCAGCAGTTTAAGGGGGCGGGGGGGGCACACGTACAATGAGCAGTTCTTC	CASSLRGRGGHTYNEQFF
TRBV7-9	TRBJ2-7	.	.	TGTGCCAGCAGTGGATCGTTCGAGCAGTACTTC	CASSGSFEQYF
TRBV4-3	TRBJ1-2	.	TRBD1	TGCGCCAGCAGCCAATACAGGACAGGGGGATATGGCTACACCTTC	CASSQYRTGGYGYTF
TRBV4-1	TRBJ1-2	few	TRBD1	TGCGCCAGCAGCCCGGAACACGGGGTGGGACAGTACTATGGCTACACCTTC	CASSPEHGVGQYYGYTF
TRBV5-8	TRBJ1-2	few	TRBD1	TGTGCCAGCAGCTTGGAACCAGGGGGGTATGGCTACACCTTC	CASSLEPGGYGYTF
TRBV4-2	TRBJ2-1	few	.	TGTGCCAGCAGCCAAGATTGGGACAACTATGAGCAGTTCTTC	CASSQDWDNYEQFF
TRBV6-1	TRBJ2-1	.	TRBD2	TGTGCCAGCAGTGCCCGACTAGCGGGGTTAATCAATGAGCAGTTCTTC	CASSARLAGLINEQFF
TRBV28	TRBJ1-2	.	.	TGTGTCAGCAGTTTATCTTGGGACGGAGCTGGGTATGGCTACACCTTC	CVSSLSWDGAGYGYTF
TRBV5-8	TRBJ2-7	.	.	TGTGCCAGCAGCCAAACCCTCTACGAGCAGTACTTC	CASSQTLYEQYF
TRBV6-2/TRBV6-3	TRBJ2-1	.	TRBD2	TGTGCCAGCAGCCCCGGGACTAGCCGCTCCTACAATGAGCAGTTCTTC	CASSPGTSRSYNEQFF
TRBV20-1	TRBJ2-5	.	TRBD2	TGCAGTGCCCTTGGGGTAGCGGGGGGTCAAGAGACCCAGTACTTC	CSALGVAGGQETQYF